This TCR beta chain was profiled in a study of control samples from healthy donors and cancer patients. V dropped 4 bases and J dropped 4 bases, with 14 bases sitting between them. The CDR3 sequence is 14 residues long. CDR1 SGHRS and CDR2 YFSETQ come from the germline V gene. Sequenced by immunoSEQ multiplex PCR; TCRdb stores in-frame clones only, minus some. This table has about 150,000 clones, 93% appearing once. The source material was blood. The sequence derives from a man aged 50 to 60 in good health. This rearrangement joins TRBV5-1 to TRBJ1-2; TRBD1 might be the D (5 bases). CDR3: CASSVGEETYGYTF. DNA for the CDR3: TGCGCCAGCAGCGTGGGGGAGGAGACCTATGGCTACACCTTC. The entire variable domain, with the rest obtained from reference TRBV5-1 and TRBJ1-2, is as follows: KAGVTQTPRYLIKTRGQQVTLSCSPISGHRSVSWYQQTPGQGLQFLFEYFSETQRNKGNFPGRFSGRQFSNSRSEMNVSTLELGDSALYLCASSVGEETYGYTFGSGTRLTVV.